These T cell receptor beta chains were read from a single sample in a study of T cells after yellow fever vaccination. TCRdb redid the calling of the 5' RACE reads with MiXCR, one entry per CDR3 protein. The table has some 240,000 distinct CDR3 sequences, about 5.2% seen once. Sequencing used CD4+ T cells sorted from PBMCs, obtained on the day of the yellow fever booster vaccination. Receptor source: a young man who received the YFV17D yellow fever vaccine. Each CDR3 is given with its conserved first and last residue.

j_gene,v_gene,CDR3aa
TRBJ2-1,TRBV7-2,CASRRSGQGLNEQFF
TRBJ2-3,TRBV6-2/TRBV6-3,CASSFDMTNPGAPDTQYF
TRBJ1-5,TRBV19,CASSMRPDNQPQHF
TRBJ1-6,TRBV3-1,CASSPAGGGSPLHF
TRBJ2-3,TRBV20-1,CSASWLGTDTQYF
TRBJ1-1,TRBV7-3,CASSPQGGYTEAFF
TRBJ2-3,TRBV7-2,CASSLSGGDWTDTQYF
TRBJ2-4,TRBV18,CASSPPRPDIQYF
TRBJ2-2,TRBV6-5,CASGTNTGELFF
TRBJ2-3,TRBV29-1,CSVSQAGTDTQYF
TRBJ2-3,TRBV11-2,CASSFQGGLYDTQYF
TRBJ2-5,TRBV12-3/TRBV12-4,CASSARGAETQYF
TRBJ2-3,TRBV6-5,CASSRLASSTDTQYF
TRBJ2-1,TRBV7-2,CASSPLGGVYNEQFF
TRBJ2-7,TRBV20-1,CSARGGHLRVSSYEQYF
TRBJ2-2,TRBV6-2/TRBV6-3,CASSYGDSNTGELFF
TRBJ2-3,TRBV4-2,CASSSSPTSTDTQYF
TRBJ2-2,TRBV6-5,CASRAQGTGGELFF
TRBJ1-4,TRBV3-1,CASSQMGEKLFF
TRBJ2-4,TRBV13,CASSLGRGVQYF
TRBJ2-5,TRBV2,CASSAGTVGETQYF
TRBJ2-2,TRBV6-6,CASSYGTSGGLFGELFF
TRBJ2-5,TRBV18,CASSPPSGRAETQYF
TRBJ2-3,TRBV12-3/TRBV12-4,CASSSTRGGGTDTQYF
TRBJ2-3,TRBV6-5,CASSEPGGTDTQYF
TRBJ1-2,TRBV10-3,CAISPGQGYGYTF
TRBJ2-2,TRBV4-1,CASSYGQGATGELFF
TRBJ1-1,TRBV4-3,CASSQEEQGRAFF
TRBJ1-4,TRBV12-3/TRBV12-4,CASSPETVATNEKLFF
TRBJ2-2,TRBV12-3/TRBV12-4,CASSSQDRGELFF
TRBJ2-5,TRBV5-1,CASSLAPSLGLAAQETQYF
TRBJ1-5,TRBV18,CASSLDRITQPQHF
TRBJ1-1,TRBV5-1,CASSRKIRAVNTEAFF
TRBJ2-2,TRBV2,CASSEATGGTGELFF
TRBJ1-5,TRBV30,CAWSSTGWPQHF
TRBJ1-2,TRBV5-1,CASSLETGRYGYTF
TRBJ2-7,TRBV18,CASSPQNSYEQYF
TRBJ1-3,TRBV12-5,CASGLTNRGLQHPSGNTIYF
TRBJ2-5,TRBV5-1,CASSFTSVRETQYF
TRBJ1-2,TRBV28,CASSLEQKHYGYTF
TRBJ2-2,TRBV12-3/TRBV12-4,CASSLGQLRTGELFF
TRBJ2-3,TRBV4-3,CASSQVKGTLRDTQYF
TRBJ2-3,TRBV20-1,CSALAGGSDTQYF
TRBJ2-5,TRBV20-1,CSAILAGLYQETQYF
TRBJ1-5,TRBV30,CAWKASGDLPQHF
TRBJ1-2,TRBV6-5,CASSYGVTHYGYTF
TRBJ1-2,TRBV20-1,CSARDGNRRNYGYTF
TRBJ1-2,TRBV7-8,CASSLGQGSNYGYTF
TRBJ1-1,TRBV4-2,CASSQAGFAPVNTEAFF
TRBJ2-7,TRBV18,CASSPPGGGRYEQYF
TRBJ2-3,TRBV5-1,CASSLDDTQYF
TRBJ1-4,TRBV7-2,CASSQYPPTNEKLFF